These T cell receptor beta chains were read from a single sample in a study of T cells in Graves' hyperthyroidism and ophthalmopathy. TCRdb itself ran the multiplex PCR reads through MiXCR, one entry per CDR3 protein. The sample has roughly 380,000 distinct CDR3 sequences, about a sixth seen once. Sequenced: blood. These receptors all stem from a woman in her thirties or forties with Graves' ophthalmopathy. The CDR3 runs from the conserved cysteine through the conserved F or W. The order of the fields is clone size, J gene, V gene, D gene, CDR3 length, CDR3 protein, CDR3 DNA. D genes are given only for firm matches. Where a row states a size, it is once, few, many or the class of an expanded clone; other rows omit it.

>many|TRBJ2-5|TRBV11-2|-|12
CASTVSQETQYF
TGTGCCAGCACTGTGTCCCAAGAGACCCAGTACTTC
>many|TRBJ1-5|TRBV7-9|-|15
CASSLGVTGNQPQHF
TGTGCCAGCAGCTTAGGAGTAACAGGCAATCAGCCCCAGCATTTT
>many|TRBJ1-5|TRBV6-1|TRBD1|20
CASSEAFGQGDTYSNQPQHF
TGTGCCAGCAGTGAAGCTTTCGGGCAGGGGGATACCTATAGCAATCAGCCCCAGCATTTT
>many|TRBJ1-2|TRBV29-1|-|11
CSVSSGWRYTF
TGCAGCGTTTCTTCAGGGTGGCGCTACACCTTC
>many|TRBJ2-7|TRBV27|-|13
CASSGDGPYEQYF
TGTGCCAGCAGTGGAGACGGTCCCTACGAGCAGTACTTC
>many|TRBJ2-2|TRBV12-3/TRBV12-4|-|14
CASRKAGPTGELFF
TGTGCCAGCAGGAAGGCGGGACCCACCGGGGAGCTGTTTTTT
>once|TRBJ2-7|TRBV27|-|16
CASSARRDRSLYEQYF
TGTGCCAGCAGTGCACGCCGGGACCGAAGCCTCTACGAGCAGTACTTC
>many|TRBJ1-2|TRBV12-5|TRBD1|15
CASGDRDRAVYGYTF
TGTGCTAGTGGTGACCGGGACAGGGCCGTCTATGGCTACACCTTC
>-|TRBJ2-7|TRBV6-2/TRBV6-3|TRBD2|14
CASSPQRDSYEQYF
TGTGCCAGCAGTCCACAGCGGGACTCCTACGAGCAGTACTTC
>many|TRBJ2-5|TRBV12-3/TRBV12-4|TRBD2|15
CASSLTSLAQETQYF
TGTGCCAGCAGTTTGACTAGCTTAGCTCAAGAGACCCAGTACTTC
>many|TRBJ2-5|TRBV15|-|14
CATSRDPGTETQYF
TGTGCCACCAGCAGAGACCCCGGAACGGAGACCCAGTACTTC
>few|TRBJ2-7|TRBV7-8|TRBD2|14
CASSLAGGTNEQYF
TGTGCCAGCAGCTTAGCGGGAGGGACCAACGAGCAGTACTTC
>few|TRBJ1-2|TRBV5-1|-|15
CASSLTATANYGYTF
TGCGCCAGCAGCTTGACCGCGACAGCGAACTATGGCTACACCTTC
>many|TRBJ2-7|TRBV12-3/TRBV12-4|TRBD2|15
CASSLGLADVYEQYF
TGTGCCAGCAGTTTGGGACTAGCGGATGTCTACGAGCAGTACTTC
>many|TRBJ1-5|TRBV4-2|-|14
CASSQDLVGQPQHF
TGTGCCAGCAGCCAAGATCTAGTTGGTCAGCCCCAGCATTTT
>many|TRBJ2-6|TRBV11-1|-|17
CASSINRLSSGANVLTF
TGTGCCAGCAGTATAAACAGGCTTAGCTCTGGGGCCAACGTCCTGACTTTC
>-|TRBJ2-7|TRBV6-2/TRBV6-3|-|14
CATRQEGTLYEQYF
TGTGCCACCAGACAGGAGGGGACCCTCTACGAGCAGTACTTC
>many|TRBJ1-2|TRBV11-2|-|15
CASSFSQRGVDGYTF
TGTGCCAGCAGCTTCAGTCAGAGAGGGGTGGATGGCTACACCTTC
>-|TRBJ1-2|TRBV5-6|TRBD1|15
CASQALIQGVYGYTF
TGTGCCAGCCAGGCGCTCATACAGGGGGTATATGGCTACACCTTC
>many|TRBJ2-2|TRBV6-2/TRBV6-3|TRBD1|14
CASSYLTGGGELFF
TGTGCCAGCAGTTACCTTACAGGGGGCGGGGAGCTGTTTTTT
>many|TRBJ1-6|TRBV27|-|17
CASSLSGSLIRNSPLHF
TGTGCCAGCAGTTTATCGGGTTCACTAATCCGTAATTCACCCCTCCACTTT
>-|TRBJ2-5|TRBV6-2/TRBV6-3|-|15
CASRRDGAIQETQYF
TGTGCCAGCAGACGAGACGGCGCCATCCAAGAGACCCAGTACTTC
>many|TRBJ1-2|TRBV7-8|-|14
CASSLNIKDYGYTF
TGTGCCAGCAGCTTAAATATCAAAGACTATGGCTACACCTTC
>many|TRBJ1-2|TRBV29-1|-|17
CSVDNPGTSATNYGYTF
TGCAGCGTTGATAACCCCGGGACATCAGCGACTAACTATGGCTACACCTTC
>many|TRBJ1-1|TRBV11-3|TRBD1|17
CASSLGLPGQEDTEAFF
TGTGCCAGCAGCTTAGGATTACCGGGACAGGAGGACACTGAAGCTTTCTTT
>many|TRBJ2-5|TRBV11-2|-|17
CASSLRGSRTNQETQYF
TGTGCCAGCAGCTTAAGAGGTTCCAGGACGAATCAAGAGACCCAGTACTTC
>many|TRBJ1-3|TRBV19|TRBD1|18
CASSIIRDRTSPRDTIYF
TGTGCCAGTAGTATAATTCGGGACAGAACTTCGCCGAGGGACACCATATATTTT
>many|TRBJ1-5|TRBV6-2/TRBV6-3|-|18
CASSYSMDGRASNQPQHF
TGTGCCAGCAGTTACTCGATGGATGGCAGGGCTAGCAATCAGCCCCAGCATTTT
>many|TRBJ2-7|TRBV6-9|TRBD2|14
CASISSGGPYEQYF
TGTGCCAGCATATCCAGCGGGGGACCCTACGAGCAGTACTTC
>many|TRBJ1-3|TRBV30|TRBD1|17
CAWSRRGGLSSGNTIYF
TGTGCCTGGAGTCGGCGAGGGGGCTTATCCTCTGGAAACACCATATATTTT
>many|TRBJ1-5|TRBV7-8|-|16
CASSLAGGIGNQPQHF
TGTGCCAGCAGCTTAGCGGGTGGTATTGGCAATCAGCCCCAGCATTTT
>-|TRBJ2-7|TRBV15|TRBD1|12
CATSMTGTEQYF
TGTGCCACCAGCATGACAGGGACCGAGCAGTACTTC
>-|TRBJ1-2|TRBV29-1|TRBD1|14
CSVDPVQGDYGYTF
TGCAGCGTTGACCCGGTACAGGGGGACTATGGCTACACCTTC
>many|TRBJ1-1|TRBV13|TRBD1|13
CASSTNRGAEAFF
TGTGCCAGCAGCACTAACAGGGGAGCTGAAGCTTTCTTT
>many|TRBJ2-4|TRBV6-2/TRBV6-3|TRBD1|13
CASRPGQGVIQYF
TGTGCCAGCAGGCCGGGACAGGGAGTCATTCAGTACTTC
>many|TRBJ2-5|TRBV5-5|TRBD2|17
CASSPSFGTSGMETQYF
TGTGCCAGCAGCCCAAGCTTTGGGACTAGCGGGATGGAGACCCAGTACTTC
>many|TRBJ1-5|TRBV27|-|13
CASKGHNNQPQHF
TGTGCCAGCAAAGGACATAACAATCAGCCCCAGCATTTT
>-|TRBJ2-7|TRBV7-2|-|14
CASNRDTGFGEQYF
TGTGCCAGCAACAGAGACACAGGGTTCGGTGAGCAGTACTTC
>many|TRBJ2-2|TRBV5-1|-|15
CASSQDRTNTGELFF
TGCGCCAGCAGCCAGGACCGTACGAACACCGGGGAGCTGTTTTTT
>-|TRBJ2-7|TRBV29-1|TRBD1|13
CSVVQGLLYEQYF
TGCAGCGTTGTACAGGGGCTACTCTACGAGCAGTACTTC
>many|TRBJ2-7|TRBV20-1|TRBD2|14
CSAKSGGDSYEQYF
TGCAGTGCTAAAAGCGGGGGTGACTCCTACGAGCAGTACTTC
>-|TRBJ2-7|TRBV2|TRBD2|17
CASSLTSGGARSYEQYF
TGTGCCAGCAGTCTCACTAGCGGGGGGGCGAGGTCCTACGAGCAGTACTTC
>many|TRBJ2-2|TRBV11-1|TRBD2|19
CASSLTGLAGGSGTGELFF
TGTGCCAGCAGCCTAACGGGACTAGCGGGAGGATCGGGCACCGGGGAGCTGTTTTTT
>-|TRBJ2-7|TRBV27|TRBD2|15
CASSSIAGGPYEQYF
TGTGCCAGCAGCTCCATAGCGGGAGGGCCTTACGAGCAGTACTTC
>many|TRBJ2-7|TRBV20-1|-|12
CSARRGDYEQYF
TGCAGTGCTAGAAGGGGGGACTACGAGCAGTACTTC
>many|TRBJ1-5|TRBV19|-|18
CASSSLNDRISSNQPQHF
TGTGCCAGTAGTAGTCTCAACGACAGGATATCAAGCAATCAGCCCCAGCATTTT
>many|TRBJ2-7|TRBV4-1|-|13
CASSHGGAYEQYF
TGCGCCAGCAGCCACGGCGGGGCCTACGAGCAGTACTTC
>many|TRBJ2-7|TRBV30|TRBD2|14
CAWSLGLADYEQYF
TGTGCCTGGAGCCTGGGACTAGCGGATTACGAGCAGTACTTC
>many|TRBJ1-5|TRBV6-2/TRBV6-3|-|14
CASSYHGVNQPQHF
TGTGCCAGCAGTTACCACGGGGTAAATCAGCCCCAGCATTTT
>-|TRBJ1-2|TRBV6-1|-|11
CASSLLDGYTF
TGTGCCAGCAGCCTGTTAGATGGCTACACCTTC